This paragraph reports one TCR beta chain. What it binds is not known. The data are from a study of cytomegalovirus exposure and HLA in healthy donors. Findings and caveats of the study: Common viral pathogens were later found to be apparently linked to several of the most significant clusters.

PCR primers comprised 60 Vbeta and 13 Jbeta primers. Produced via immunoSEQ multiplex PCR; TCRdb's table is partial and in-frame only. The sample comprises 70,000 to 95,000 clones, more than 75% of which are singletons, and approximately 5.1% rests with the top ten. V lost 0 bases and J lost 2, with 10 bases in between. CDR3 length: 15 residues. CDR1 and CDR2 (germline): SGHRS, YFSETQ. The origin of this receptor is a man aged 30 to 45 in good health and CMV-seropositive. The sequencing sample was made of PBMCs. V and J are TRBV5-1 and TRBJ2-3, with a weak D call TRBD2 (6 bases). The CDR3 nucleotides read TGCGCCAGCAGCTTGGCCGGGACTCTCACAGATACGCAGTATTTT. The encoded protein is CASSLAGTLTDTQYF. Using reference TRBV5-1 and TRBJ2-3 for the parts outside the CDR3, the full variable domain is KAGVTQTPRYLIKTRGQQVTLSCSPISGHRSVSWYQQTPGQGLQFLFEYFSETQRNKGNFPGRFSGRQFSNSRSEMNVSTLELGDSALYLCASSLAGTLTDTQYFGPGTRLTVL.